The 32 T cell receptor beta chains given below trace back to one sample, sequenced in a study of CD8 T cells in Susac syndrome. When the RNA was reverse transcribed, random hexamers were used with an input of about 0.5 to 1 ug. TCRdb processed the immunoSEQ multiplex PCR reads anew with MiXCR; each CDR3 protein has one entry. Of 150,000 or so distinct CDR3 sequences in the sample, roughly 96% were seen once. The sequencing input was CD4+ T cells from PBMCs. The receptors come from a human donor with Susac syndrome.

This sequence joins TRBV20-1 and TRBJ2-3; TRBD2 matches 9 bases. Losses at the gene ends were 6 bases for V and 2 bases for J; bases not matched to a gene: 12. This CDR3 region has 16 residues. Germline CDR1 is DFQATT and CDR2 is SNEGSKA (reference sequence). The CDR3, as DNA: TGCAGTGCCAGCCGGGCAGCGGGGGGACCCACAGATACGCAGTATTTT. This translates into CSASRAAGGPTDTQYF.

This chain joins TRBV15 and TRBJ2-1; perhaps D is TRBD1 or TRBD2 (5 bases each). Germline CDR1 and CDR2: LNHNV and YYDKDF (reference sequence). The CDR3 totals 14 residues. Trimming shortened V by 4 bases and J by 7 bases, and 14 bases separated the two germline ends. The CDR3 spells CATSKGTPMNEQFF. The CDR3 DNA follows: TGTGCCACCAGCAAAGGGACGCCGATGAATGAGCAGTTCTTC.

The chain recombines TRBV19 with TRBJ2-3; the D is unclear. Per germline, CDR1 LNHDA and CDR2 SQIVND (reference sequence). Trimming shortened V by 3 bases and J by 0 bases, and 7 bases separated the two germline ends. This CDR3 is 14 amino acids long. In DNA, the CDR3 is TGTGCCAGTAGTATTTGGTCTAGCACAGATACGCAGTATTTT. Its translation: CASSIWSSTDTQYF.

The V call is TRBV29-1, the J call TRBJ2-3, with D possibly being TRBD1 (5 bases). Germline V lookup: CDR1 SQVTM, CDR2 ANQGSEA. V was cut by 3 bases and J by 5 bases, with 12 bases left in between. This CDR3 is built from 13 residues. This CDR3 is CSVDRAGGDTQYF. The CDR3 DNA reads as TGCAGCGTTGACAGGGCAGGTGGAGATACGCAGTATTTT.

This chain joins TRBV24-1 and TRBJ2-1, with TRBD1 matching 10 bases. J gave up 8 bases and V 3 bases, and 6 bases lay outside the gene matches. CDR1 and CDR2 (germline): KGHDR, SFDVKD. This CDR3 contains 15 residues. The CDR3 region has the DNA TGTGCCACCAGTGATGCCGGACAGGGGGAGGATGAGCAGTTCTTC. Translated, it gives CATSDAGQGEDEQFF.

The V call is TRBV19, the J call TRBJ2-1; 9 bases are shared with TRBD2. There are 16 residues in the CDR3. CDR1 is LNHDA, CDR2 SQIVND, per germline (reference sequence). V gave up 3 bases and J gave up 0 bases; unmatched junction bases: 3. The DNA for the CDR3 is TGTGCCAGTAGTATTCAAGCGGGAGGCTCCTACAATGAGCAGTTCTTC. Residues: CASSIQAGGSYNEQFF. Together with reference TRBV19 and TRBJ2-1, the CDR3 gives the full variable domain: DGGITQSPKYLFRKEGQNVTLSCEQNLNHDAMYWYRQDPGQGLRLIYYSQIVNDFQKGDIAEGYSVSREKKESFPLTVTSAQKNPTAFYLCASSIQAGGSYNEQFFGPGTRLTVL.

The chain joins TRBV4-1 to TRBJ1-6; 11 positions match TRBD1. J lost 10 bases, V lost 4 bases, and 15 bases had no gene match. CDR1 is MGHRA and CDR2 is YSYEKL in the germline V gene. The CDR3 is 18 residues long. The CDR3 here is CASSRSWEGGTGGSPLHF. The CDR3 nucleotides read TGCGCCAGCAGCCGAAGTTGGGAGGGGGGGACAGGGGGATCACCCCTCCACTTT.

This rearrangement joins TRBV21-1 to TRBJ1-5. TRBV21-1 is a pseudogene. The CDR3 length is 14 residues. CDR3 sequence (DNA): TGTGCCAGCAGCCCCATAGTACTCAATCAGCCCCAGCATTTT. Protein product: CASSPIVLNQPQHF.

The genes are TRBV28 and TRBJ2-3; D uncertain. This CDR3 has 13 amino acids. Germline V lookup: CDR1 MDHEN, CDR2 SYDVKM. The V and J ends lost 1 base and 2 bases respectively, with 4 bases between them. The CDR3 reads CASSLSATDTQYF. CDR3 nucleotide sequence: TGTGCCAGCAGTTTATCCGCCACAGATACGCAGTATTTT. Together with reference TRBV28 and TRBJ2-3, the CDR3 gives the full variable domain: DVKVTQSSRYLVKRTGEKVFLECVQDMDHENMFWYRQDPGLGLRLIYFSYDVKMKEKGDIPEGYSVSREKKERFSLILESASTNQTSMYLCASSLSATDTQYFGPGTRLTVL.

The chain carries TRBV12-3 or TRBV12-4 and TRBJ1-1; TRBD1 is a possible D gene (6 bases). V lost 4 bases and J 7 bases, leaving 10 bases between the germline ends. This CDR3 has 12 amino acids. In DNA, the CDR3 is TGTGCCAGCAGTTCTGAGGGGGGTGAAGCTTTCTTT. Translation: CASSSEGGEAFF.

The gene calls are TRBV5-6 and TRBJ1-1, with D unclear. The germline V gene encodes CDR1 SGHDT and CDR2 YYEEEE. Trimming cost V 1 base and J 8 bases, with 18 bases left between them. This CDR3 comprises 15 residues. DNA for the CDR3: TGTGCCAGCAGCTTGAGAAGACGGGATCCCTTAGAAGCTTTCTTT. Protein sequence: CASSLRRRDPLEAFF.

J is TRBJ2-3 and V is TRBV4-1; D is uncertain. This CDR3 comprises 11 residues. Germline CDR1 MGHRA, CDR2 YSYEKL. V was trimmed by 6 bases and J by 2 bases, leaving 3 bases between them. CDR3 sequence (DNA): TGCGCCAGCAGAGACACAGATACGCAGTATTTT. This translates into CASRDTDTQYF.

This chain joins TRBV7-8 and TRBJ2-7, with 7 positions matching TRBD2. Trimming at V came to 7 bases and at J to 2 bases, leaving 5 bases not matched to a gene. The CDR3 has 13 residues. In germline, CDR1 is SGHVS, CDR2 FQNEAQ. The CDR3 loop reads CASNPGGPYEQYF. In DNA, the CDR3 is TGTGCCAGCAACCCGGGGGGTCCCTACGAGCAGTACTTC.

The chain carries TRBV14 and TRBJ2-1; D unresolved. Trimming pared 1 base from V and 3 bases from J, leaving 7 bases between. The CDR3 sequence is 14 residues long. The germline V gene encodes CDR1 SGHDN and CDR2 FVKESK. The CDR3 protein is CASSQGGFYNEQFF. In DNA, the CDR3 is TGTGCCAGCAGCCAAGGGGGTTTCTACAATGAGCAGTTCTTC.

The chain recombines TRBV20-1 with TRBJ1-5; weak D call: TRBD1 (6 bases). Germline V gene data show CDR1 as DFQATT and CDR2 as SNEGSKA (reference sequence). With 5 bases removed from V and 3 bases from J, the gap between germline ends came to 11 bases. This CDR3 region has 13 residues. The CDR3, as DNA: TGCAGTGCTCGCCGGGACACCAATCAGCCCCAGCATTTT. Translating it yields CSARRDTNQPQHF.

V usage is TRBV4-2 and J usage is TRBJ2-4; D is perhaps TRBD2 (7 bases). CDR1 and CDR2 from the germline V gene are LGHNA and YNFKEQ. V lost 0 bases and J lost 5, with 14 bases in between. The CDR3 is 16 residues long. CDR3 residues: CASSQDGGGRQNIQYF. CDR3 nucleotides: TGTGCCAGCAGCCAAGATGGGGGGGGCCGCCAAAACATTCAGTACTTC.

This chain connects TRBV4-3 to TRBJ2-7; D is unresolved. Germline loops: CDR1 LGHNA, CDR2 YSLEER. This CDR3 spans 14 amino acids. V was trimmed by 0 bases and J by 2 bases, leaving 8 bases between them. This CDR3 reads CASSQETSTYEQYF. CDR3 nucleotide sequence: TGCGCCAGCAGCCAAGAAACCAGCACCTACGAGCAGTACTTC.

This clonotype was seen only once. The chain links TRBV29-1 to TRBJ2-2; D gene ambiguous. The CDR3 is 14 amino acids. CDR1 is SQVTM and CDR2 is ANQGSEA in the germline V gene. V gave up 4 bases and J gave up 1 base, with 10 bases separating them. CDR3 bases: TGCAGCGTTGTAATGTCTTTGAACACCGGGGAGCTGTTTTTT. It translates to CSVVMSLNTGELFF.

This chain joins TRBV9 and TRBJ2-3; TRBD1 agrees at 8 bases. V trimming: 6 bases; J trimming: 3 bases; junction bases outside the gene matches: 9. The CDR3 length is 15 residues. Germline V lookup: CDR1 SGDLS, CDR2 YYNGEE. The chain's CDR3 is CASTQTGVFTDTQYF. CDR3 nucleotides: TGTGCCAGCACCCAGACAGGGGTTTTTACAGATACGCAGTATTTT.

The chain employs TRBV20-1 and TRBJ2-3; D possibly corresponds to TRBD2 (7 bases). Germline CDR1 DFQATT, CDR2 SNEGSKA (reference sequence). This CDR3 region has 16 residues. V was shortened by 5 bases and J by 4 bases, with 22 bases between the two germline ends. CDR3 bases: TGCAGTGCTGGTGCCAGGAGGGGGGGCTCGGCAGATACGCAGTATTTT. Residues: CSAGARRGGSADTQYF.

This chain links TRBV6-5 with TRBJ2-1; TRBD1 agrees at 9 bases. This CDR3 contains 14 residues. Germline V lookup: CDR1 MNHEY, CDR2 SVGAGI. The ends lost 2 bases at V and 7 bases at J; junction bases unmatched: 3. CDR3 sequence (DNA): TGTGCCAGCAGTTACGGACAGGGGATGAATGAGCAGTTCTTC. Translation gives CASSYGQGMNEQFF.

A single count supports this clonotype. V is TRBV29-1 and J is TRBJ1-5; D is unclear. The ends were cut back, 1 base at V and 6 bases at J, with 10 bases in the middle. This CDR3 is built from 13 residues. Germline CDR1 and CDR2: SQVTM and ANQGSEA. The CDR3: CSVEGPPGQPQHF. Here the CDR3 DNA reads TGCAGCGTTGAAGGGCCCCCTGGTCAGCCCCAGCATTTT.

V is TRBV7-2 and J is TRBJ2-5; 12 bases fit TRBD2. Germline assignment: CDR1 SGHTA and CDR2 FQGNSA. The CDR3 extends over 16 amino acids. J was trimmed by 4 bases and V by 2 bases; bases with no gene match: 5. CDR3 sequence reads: CASSLRLAGAGETQYF. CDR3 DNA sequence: TGTGCCAGCAGCTTAAGACTAGCGGGGGCGGGAGAGACCCAGTACTTC.

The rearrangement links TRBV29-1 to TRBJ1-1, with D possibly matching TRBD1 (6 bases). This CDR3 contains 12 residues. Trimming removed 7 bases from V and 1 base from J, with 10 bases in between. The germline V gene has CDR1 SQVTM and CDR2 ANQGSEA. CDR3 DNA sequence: TGCAGCGCCCCACAGGGGAACACTGAAGCTTTCTTT. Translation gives CSAPQGNTEAFF. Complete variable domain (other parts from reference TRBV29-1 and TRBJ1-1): SAVISQKPSRDICQRGTSLTIQCQVDSQVTMMFWYRQQPGQSLTLIATANQGSEATYESGFVIDKFPISRPNLTFSTLTVSNMSPEDSSIYLCSAPQGNTEAFFGQGTRLTVV.

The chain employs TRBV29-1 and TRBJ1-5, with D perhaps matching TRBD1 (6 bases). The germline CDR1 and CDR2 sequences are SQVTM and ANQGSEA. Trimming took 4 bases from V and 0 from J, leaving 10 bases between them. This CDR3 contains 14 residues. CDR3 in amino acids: CSVGGANSNQPQHF. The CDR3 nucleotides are TGCAGCGTTGGGGGGGCTAATAGCAATCAGCCCCAGCATTTT.

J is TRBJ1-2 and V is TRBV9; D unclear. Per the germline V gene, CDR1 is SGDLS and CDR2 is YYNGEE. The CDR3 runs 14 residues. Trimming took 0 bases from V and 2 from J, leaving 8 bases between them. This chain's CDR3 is CASSVARGNYGYTF. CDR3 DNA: TGTGCCAGCAGCGTAGCTAGAGGGAACTATGGCTACACCTTC.

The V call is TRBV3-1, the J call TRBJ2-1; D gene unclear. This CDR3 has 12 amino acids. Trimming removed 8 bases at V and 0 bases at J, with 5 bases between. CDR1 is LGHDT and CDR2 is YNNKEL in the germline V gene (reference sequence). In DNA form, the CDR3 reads TGTGCCAGCGGGGTCTCCTACAATGAGCAGTTCTTC. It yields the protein CASGVSYNEQFF.

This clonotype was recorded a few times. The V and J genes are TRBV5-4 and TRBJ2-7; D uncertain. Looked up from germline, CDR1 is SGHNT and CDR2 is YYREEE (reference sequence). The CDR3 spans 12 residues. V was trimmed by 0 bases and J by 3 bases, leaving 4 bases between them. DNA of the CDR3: TGTGCCAGCAGCTTGGTGGGCTACGAGCAGTACTTC. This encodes CASSLVGYEQYF.

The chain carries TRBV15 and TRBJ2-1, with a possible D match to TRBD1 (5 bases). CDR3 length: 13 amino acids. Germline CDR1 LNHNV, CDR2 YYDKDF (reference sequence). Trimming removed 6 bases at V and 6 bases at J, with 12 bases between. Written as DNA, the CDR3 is TGTGCCACCAGTGGACAATTGGCCAATGAGCAGTTCTTC. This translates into CATSGQLANEQFF.

This CDR3 reads CASSLGDGGRGYTF. As DNA, the CDR3 is TGTGCCAGCAGTTTGGGGGACGGCGGACGTGGCTACACCTTC. The J gene is TRBJ1-2, the V gene TRBV28, with D tentatively TRBD1 (5 bases). The CDR3 spans 14 residues. Germline assignment: CDR1 MDHEN and CDR2 SYDVKM. V lost 3 bases and J 7 bases, leaving 15 bases between the germline ends.

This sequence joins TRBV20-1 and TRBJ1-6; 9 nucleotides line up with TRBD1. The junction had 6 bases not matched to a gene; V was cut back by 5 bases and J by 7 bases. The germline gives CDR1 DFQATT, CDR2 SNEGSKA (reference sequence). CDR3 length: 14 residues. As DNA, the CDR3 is TGCAGTGCTCCGCGACAGGGGGAGAATTCACCCCTCCACTTT. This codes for CSAPRQGENSPLHF.

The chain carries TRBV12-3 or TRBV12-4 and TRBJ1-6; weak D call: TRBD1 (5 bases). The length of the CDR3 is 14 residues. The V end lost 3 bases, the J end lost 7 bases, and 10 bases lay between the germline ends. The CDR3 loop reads CASSLGGSNSPLHF. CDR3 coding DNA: TGTGCCAGCAGTTTGGGGGGGTCCAATTCACCCCTCCACTTT.